Listed here are 3 T cell receptor beta chains from one sample, sequenced in a study of cytomegalovirus exposure and HLA in healthy donors. A multiplex PCR was run with 60 Vbeta primers and 13 Jbeta primers. Clones were read by immunoSEQ multiplex PCR, and TCRdb kept only the in-frame ones, dropping some. The repertoire holds more than 95,000 clones, with about 75% as singletons. The material sequenced was PBMCs. The receptors were sampled from a man in his 60s in good health and CMV-seropositive.

The chain links TRBV18 to TRBJ2-7, with 8 bases fitting TRBD1. Germline lookup yields CDR1 KGHSH and CDR2 LQKENI. The J segment lost 6 bases and the V segment lost 3 bases, leaving 7 bases of the junction unmatched. This CDR3 has 14 amino acids. For the CDR3, the DNA is TGTGCCAGCTCACCCCGAGACAGGGGATTCGAGCAGTACTTC. Its translation is CASSPRDRGFEQYF.

The rearrangement joins TRBV7-8 to TRBJ1-3; D ambiguous. This CDR3 contains 14 residues. The germline gives CDR1 SGHVS, CDR2 FQNEAQ. V shed 1 base and J shed 0 bases, with 4 bases lying between them. CDR3 coding DNA: TGTGCCAGCAGCTTAGGCGTCTCTGGAAACACCATATATTTT. Protein sequence: CASSLGVSGNTIYF.

The chain carries TRBV6-1 and TRBJ1-2, with TRBD1 as a possible D gene (5 bases). The germline CDR1 and CDR2 sequences are MNHNS and SASEGT. CDR3 length: 11 residues. Trimming cost V 7 bases and J 5 bases, with 8 bases left between them. The CDR3: CASMEGYGYTF. In DNA form, the CDR3 reads TGTGCCAGCATGGAGGGGTATGGCTACACCTTC.